Sequencing of this T cell receptor beta chain was carried out in a study of blood T cells in healthy people across ages. Primed by a sample-barcoded 5' primer and a J-beta primer mix, a second PCR proceeded for 7 to 11 cycles. A single record per CDR3 protein comes from TCRdb applying MiXCR to the 5' RACE reads. This table holds 550,000 to 750,000 distinct CDR3 sequences, around 21% found once. The TCR comes from a man between 65 and 85 years old in good health. Material for sequencing was blood.

CDR3 sequence reads: CASSIDEGLRSYNEQFF. The CDR3 DNA is TGTGCCAGTAGTATAGATGAAGGTCTAAGGTCCTACAATGAGCAGTTCTTC. The V call is TRBV19, the J call TRBJ2-1; no firm D call. CDR1 and CDR2 (germline): LNHDA, SQIVND (reference sequence). The CDR3 is made up of 17 amino acids. The V gene lost 0 bases and the J gene lost 1 base, with 13 bases spanning the gap. Full variable domain (missing parts from reference TRBV19 and TRBJ2-1): DGGITQSPKYLFRKEGQNVTLSCEQNLNHDAMYWYRQDPGQGLRLIYYSQIVNDFQKGDIAEGYSVSREKKESFPLTVTSAQKNPTAFYLCASSIDEGLRSYNEQFFGPGTRLTVL.